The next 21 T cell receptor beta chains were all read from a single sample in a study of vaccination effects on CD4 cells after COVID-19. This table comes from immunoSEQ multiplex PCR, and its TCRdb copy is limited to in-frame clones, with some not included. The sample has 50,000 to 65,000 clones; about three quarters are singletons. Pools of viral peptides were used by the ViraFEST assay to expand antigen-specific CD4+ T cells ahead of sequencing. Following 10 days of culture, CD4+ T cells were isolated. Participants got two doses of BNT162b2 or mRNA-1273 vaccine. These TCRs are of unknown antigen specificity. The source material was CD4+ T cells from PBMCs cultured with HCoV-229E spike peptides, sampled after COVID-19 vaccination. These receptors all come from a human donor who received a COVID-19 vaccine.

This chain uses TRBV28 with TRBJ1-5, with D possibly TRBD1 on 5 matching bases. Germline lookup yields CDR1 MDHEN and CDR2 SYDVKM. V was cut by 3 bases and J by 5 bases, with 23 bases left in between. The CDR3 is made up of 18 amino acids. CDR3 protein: CASSLPGSRQGIYQPQHF. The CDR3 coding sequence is TGTGCCAGCAGTTTGCCTGGTTCTCGGCAGGGTATCTATCAGCCCCAGCATTTT.

The CDR3 here is CASNPTVSSNYGYTF. The CDR3 nucleotides are TGTGCCAGCAACCCGACAGTCTCTTCTAACTATGGCTACACCTTC. The rearrangement links TRBV6-5 to TRBJ1-2; D is possibly TRBD1 (5 bases). The CDR3 runs to 15 residues. Trimming cost V 7 bases and J 0 bases, with 15 bases left between them. Germline V gene sequence: CDR1 MNHEY, CDR2 SVGAGI.

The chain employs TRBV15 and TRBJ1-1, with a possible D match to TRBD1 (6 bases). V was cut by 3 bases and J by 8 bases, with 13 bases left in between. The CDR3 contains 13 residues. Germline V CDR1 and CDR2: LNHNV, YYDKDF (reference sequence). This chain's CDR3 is CATSRDGQSEAFF. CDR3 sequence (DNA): TGTGCCACCAGCAGGGACGGACAGTCCGAAGCTTTCTTT.

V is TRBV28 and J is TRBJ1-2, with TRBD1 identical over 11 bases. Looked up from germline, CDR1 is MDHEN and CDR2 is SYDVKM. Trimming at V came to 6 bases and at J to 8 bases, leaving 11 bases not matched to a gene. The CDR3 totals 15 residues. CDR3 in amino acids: CASRLEDRGQGGYTF. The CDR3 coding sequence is TGTGCCAGCAGGCTTGAGGACAGGGGGCAAGGCGGCTACACCTTC.

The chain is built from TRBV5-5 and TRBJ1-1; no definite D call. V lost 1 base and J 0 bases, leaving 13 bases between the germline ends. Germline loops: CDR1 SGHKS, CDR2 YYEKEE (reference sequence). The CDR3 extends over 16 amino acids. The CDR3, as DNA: TGTGCCAGCAGCTTGTTGGTCGGCGTTGTGAACACTGAAGCTTTCTTT. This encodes CASSLLVGVVNTEAFF.

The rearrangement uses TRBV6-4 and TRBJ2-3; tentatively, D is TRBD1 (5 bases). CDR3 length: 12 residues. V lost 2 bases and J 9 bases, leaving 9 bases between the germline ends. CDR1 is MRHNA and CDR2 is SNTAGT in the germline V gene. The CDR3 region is CASSDRWGTQYF. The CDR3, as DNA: TGTGCCAGCAGTGACCGTTGGGGCACGCAGTATTTT.

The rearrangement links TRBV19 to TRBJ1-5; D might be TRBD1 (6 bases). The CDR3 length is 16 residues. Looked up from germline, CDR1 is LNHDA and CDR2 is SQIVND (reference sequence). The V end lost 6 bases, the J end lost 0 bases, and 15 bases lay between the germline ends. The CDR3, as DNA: TGTGCCAGTAGCGTTGACAGGACCTATAGCAATCAGCCCCAGCATTTT. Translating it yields CASSVDRTYSNQPQHF.

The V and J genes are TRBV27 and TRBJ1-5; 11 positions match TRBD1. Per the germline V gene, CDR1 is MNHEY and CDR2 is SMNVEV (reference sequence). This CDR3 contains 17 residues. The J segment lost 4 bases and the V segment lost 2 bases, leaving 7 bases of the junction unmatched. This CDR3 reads CASSLGPGQGGNQPQHF. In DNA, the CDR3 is TGTGCCAGCAGTTTAGGCCCGGGACAGGGGGGGAATCAGCCCCAGCATTTT.

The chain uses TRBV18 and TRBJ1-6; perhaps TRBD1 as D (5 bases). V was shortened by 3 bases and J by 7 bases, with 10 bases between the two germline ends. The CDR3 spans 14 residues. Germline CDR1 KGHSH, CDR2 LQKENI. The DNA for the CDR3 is TGTGCCAGCTCACCGTCAGGGCACAATTCACCCCTCCACTTT. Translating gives CASSPSGHNSPLHF.

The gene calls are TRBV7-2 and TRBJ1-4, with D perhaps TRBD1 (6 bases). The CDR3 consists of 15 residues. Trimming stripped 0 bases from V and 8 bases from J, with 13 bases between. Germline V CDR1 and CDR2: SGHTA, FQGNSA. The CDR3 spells CASSLAGGLREKLFF. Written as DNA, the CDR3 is TGTGCCAGCAGCTTAGCAGGGGGGCTGCGAGAAAAACTGTTTTTT.

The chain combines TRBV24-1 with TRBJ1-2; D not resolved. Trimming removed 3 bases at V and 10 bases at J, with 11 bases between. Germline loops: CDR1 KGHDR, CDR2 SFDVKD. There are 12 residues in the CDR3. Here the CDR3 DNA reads TGTGCCACCAGTGATACGGTCAGGCACTACACCTTC. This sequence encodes CATSDTVRHYTF.

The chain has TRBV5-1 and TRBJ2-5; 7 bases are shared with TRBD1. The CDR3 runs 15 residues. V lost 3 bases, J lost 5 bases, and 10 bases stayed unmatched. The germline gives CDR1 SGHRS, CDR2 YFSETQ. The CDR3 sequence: CASSWDGQAEETQYF. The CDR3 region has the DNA TGCGCCAGCAGCTGGGACGGACAGGCGGAGGAGACCCAGTACTTC.

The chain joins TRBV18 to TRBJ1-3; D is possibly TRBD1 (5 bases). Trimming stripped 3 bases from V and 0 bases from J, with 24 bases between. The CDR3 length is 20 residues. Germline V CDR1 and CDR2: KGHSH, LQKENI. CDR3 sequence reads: CASSPDWGRGRKNSGNTIYF. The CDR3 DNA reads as TGTGCCAGCTCACCGGATTGGGGCCGAGGGAGAAAAAACTCTGGAAACACCATATATTTT.

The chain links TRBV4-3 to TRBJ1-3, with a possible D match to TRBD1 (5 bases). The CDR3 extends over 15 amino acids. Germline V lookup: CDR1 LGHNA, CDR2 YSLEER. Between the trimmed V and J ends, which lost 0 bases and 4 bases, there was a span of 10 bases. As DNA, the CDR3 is TGCGCCAGCAGCCAAGACTACAGGCTCGGAAACACCATATATTTT. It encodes CASSQDYRLGNTIYF.

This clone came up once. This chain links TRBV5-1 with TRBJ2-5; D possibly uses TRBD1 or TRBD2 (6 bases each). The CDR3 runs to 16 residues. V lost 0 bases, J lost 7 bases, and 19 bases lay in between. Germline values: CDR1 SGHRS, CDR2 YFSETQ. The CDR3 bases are TGCGCCAGCAGCTTGGGGGAGGCAGGGGCCCTCGGGACCCAGTACTTC. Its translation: CASSLGEAGALGTQYF.

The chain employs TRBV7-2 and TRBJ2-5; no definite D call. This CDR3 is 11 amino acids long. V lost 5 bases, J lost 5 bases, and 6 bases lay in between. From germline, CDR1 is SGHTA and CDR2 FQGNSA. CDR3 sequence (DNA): TGTGCCAGCAGCCTCCCGGAGACCCAGTACTTC. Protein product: CASSLPETQYF.

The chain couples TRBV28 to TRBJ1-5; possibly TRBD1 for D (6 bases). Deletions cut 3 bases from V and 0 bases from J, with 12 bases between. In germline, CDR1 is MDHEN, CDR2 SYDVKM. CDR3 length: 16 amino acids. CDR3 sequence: CASSFTGRSSNQPQHF. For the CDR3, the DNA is TGTGCCAGCAGTTTTACAGGGAGATCTAGCAATCAGCCCCAGCATTTT.

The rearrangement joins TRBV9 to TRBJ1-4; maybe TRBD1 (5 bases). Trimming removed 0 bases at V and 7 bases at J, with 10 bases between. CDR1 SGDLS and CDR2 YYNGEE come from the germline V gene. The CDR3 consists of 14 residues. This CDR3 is CASSVGQGPEKLFF. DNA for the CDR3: TGTGCCAGCAGCGTAGGTCAGGGTCCTGAAAAACTGTTTTTT.

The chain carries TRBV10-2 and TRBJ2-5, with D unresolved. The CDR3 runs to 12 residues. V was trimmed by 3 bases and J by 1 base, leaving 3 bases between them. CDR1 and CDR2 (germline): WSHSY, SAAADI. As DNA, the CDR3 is TGCGCCAGCAGTGAAGTCCAAGAGACCCAGTACTTC. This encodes CASSEVQETQYF.

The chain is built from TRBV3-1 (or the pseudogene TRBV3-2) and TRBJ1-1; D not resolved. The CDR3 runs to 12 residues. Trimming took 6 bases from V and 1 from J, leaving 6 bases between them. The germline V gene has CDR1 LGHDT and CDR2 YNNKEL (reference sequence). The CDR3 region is CASSQSNTEAFF. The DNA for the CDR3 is TGTGCCAGCAGTCAATCGAACACTGAAGCTTTCTTT.

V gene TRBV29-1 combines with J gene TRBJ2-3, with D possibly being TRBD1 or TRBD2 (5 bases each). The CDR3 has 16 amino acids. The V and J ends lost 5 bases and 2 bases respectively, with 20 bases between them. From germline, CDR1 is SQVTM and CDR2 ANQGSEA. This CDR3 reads CSVTFIEGPYTDTQYF. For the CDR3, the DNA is TGCAGCGTTACTTTTATCGAGGGGCCCTACACAGATACGCAGTATTTT.